Below, 32 T cell receptor beta chains from the same sample are listed, as sequenced in a study of T cell responses to AZD1222 COVID-19 vaccine. Data came from immunoSEQ multiplex PCR; TCRdb stores just in-frame clones and leaves some out. The sample includes around 140,000 clones, 90% of them seen just once. The sequencing used peripheral blood, collected on day 0 of AZD1222 vaccination. Receptors were obtained from an adult in good health.

This clone has a single count. The chain joins TRBV5-1 to TRBJ1-2; D perhaps matches TRBD1 (5 bases). Germline V gives CDR1 SGHRS, CDR2 YFSETQ. The CDR3 is made up of 15 amino acids. Trimming left V 8 bases short and J 5 bases short, with 22 bases between. CDR3 in amino acids: CASGDREQGRYGYTF. DNA of the CDR3: TGCGCCAGTGGGGATAGGGAGCAGGGACGTTATGGCTACACCTTC.

This clone was counted once. The chain joins TRBV5-6 to TRBJ1-2, with D hard to call. The CDR3 is 15 amino acids. Deletions cut 3 bases from V and 7 bases from J, with 19 bases between. Germline CDR1 is SGHDT and CDR2 is YYEEEE. The CDR3 DNA sequence: TGTGCCAGCAGCTCGGGGTTGGAGAGGGTCAGTGGCTACACCTTC. Its protein is CASSSGLERVSGYTF.

The chain carries TRBV10-1 and TRBJ2-3, with 11 positions matching TRBD1. This CDR3 comprises 16 residues. The trim removed 2 bases at V and 4 bases at J, leaving 5 bases unmatched. Germline V lookup: CDR1 WNHNN, CDR2 SYGVQD (reference sequence). As DNA, the CDR3 is TGCGCCAGCAGTGAGGGGGGACAGGGGGAAGCAGATACGCAGTATTTT. Protein: CASSEGGQGEADTQYF.

The V gene is TRBV5-6, the J gene TRBJ1-5; D is unclear. The germline V gene has CDR1 SGHDT and CDR2 YYEEEE. The CDR3 length is 13 residues. Trimming removed 1 base from V and 4 bases from J, with 6 bases in between. The DNA of the CDR3 is TGTGCCAGCAGCTTGTGGGGAAATCAGCCCCAGCATTTT. This codes for CASSLWGNQPQHF.

The V gene is TRBV5-1, the J gene TRBJ1-1, with TRBD1 identical over 10 bases. CDR1 and CDR2 from the germline V gene are SGHRS and YFSETQ. Trimming took 0 bases from V and 5 from J; bases not matched to a gene: 4. The CDR3 loop spans 15 amino acids. The CDR3 DNA reads TGCGCCAGCAGCTTGGCGGGACAGGGGTGGACTGAAGCTTTCTTT. Translation: CASSLAGQGWTEAFF. Combining the CDR3 with reference TRBV5-1 and TRBJ1-1 gives the whole variable domain KAGVTQTPRYLIKTRGQQVTLSCSPISGHRSVSWYQQTPGQGLQFLFEYFSETQRNKGNFPGRFSGRQFSNSRSEMNVSTLELGDSALYLCASSLAGQGWTEAFFGQGTRLTVV.

The chain links TRBV3-1 (or the pseudogene TRBV3-2) to TRBJ2-2; D not resolved. In germline, CDR1 is LGHDT, CDR2 YNNKEL (reference sequence). The CDR3 loop spans 15 amino acids. With 4 bases removed from V and 0 bases from J, the gap between germline ends came to 9 bases. CDR3 amino acids: CASSPPGTNTGELFF. The CDR3 nucleotides read TGTGCCAGCAGCCCCCCCGGAACGAACACCGGGGAGCTGTTTTTT.

This chain joins TRBV5-4 and TRBJ1-2; D possibly corresponds to TRBD1 (5 bases). This CDR3 region has 14 residues. Between the trimmed V and J ends, which lost 2 bases and 0 bases, there was a span of 8 bases. From germline, CDR1 is SGHNT and CDR2 YYREEE (reference sequence). The CDR3, as DNA: TGTGCCAGCAGCTTACCCAGGGCTAACTATGGCTACACCTTC. Protein product: CASSLPRANYGYTF.

V and J are TRBV5-5 and TRBJ2-7; D remains ambiguous. The germline V gene encodes CDR1 SGHKS and CDR2 YYEKEE (reference sequence). CDR3 length: 13 residues. Trimming shortened V by 0 bases and J by 3 bases, and 7 bases separated the two germline ends. The CDR3 spells CASSLARSYEQYF. The CDR3 coding sequence is TGTGCCAGCAGCTTGGCCCGGAGCTACGAGCAGTACTTC.

This clone was counted only a few times. The rearrangement joins TRBV7-2 to TRBJ1-2, with D possibly being TRBD1 (5 bases). The CDR3 is 13 residues long. V lost 2 bases and J lost 9, with 13 bases in between. Germline CDR1 is SGHTA and CDR2 is FQGNSA. Written as DNA, the CDR3 is TGTGCCAGCAGCTTAAATACAGGAATTAGCTACACCTTC. This gives the protein CASSLNTGISYTF.

The chain is built from TRBV4-1 and TRBJ2-1; D may be TRBD1 (6 bases). This CDR3 spans 13 amino acids. Trimming pared 1 base from V and 8 bases from J, leaving 9 bases between. The germline gives CDR1 MGHRA, CDR2 YSYEKL. CDR3 amino acids: CASSQAQGDEQFF. CDR3 in DNA: TGCGCCAGCAGCCAAGCACAGGGCGATGAGCAGTTCTTC.

The chain couples TRBV5-1 to TRBJ1-2; possibly TRBD1 for D (5 bases). CDR1 is SGHRS and CDR2 is YFSETQ in the germline V gene. Trimming cost V 3 bases and J 2 bases, with 14 bases left between them. This CDR3 spans 15 amino acids. The CDR3 loop is CASSWAGQLNYGYTF. DNA for the CDR3: TGCGCCAGCAGCTGGGCAGGGCAGCTCAACTATGGCTACACCTTC. Supplemented by reference TRBV5-1 and TRBJ1-2, the full variable domain reads KAGVTQTPRYLIKTRGQQVTLSCSPISGHRSVSWYQQTPGQGLQFLFEYFSETQRNKGNFPGRFSGRQFSNSRSEMNVSTLELGDSALYLCASSWAGQLNYGYTFGSGTRLTVV.

This clone showed up just once. This chain joins TRBV6-5 and TRBJ1-1, with a tentative D call TRBD1 (6 bases). The CDR3 extends over 13 amino acids. The V gene's germline CDR1 is MNHEY and CDR2 SVGAGI. The V end lost 11 bases, the J end lost 4 bases, and 17 bases lay between the germline ends. CDR3 in amino acids: CAGGGRRFTEAFF. CDR3 coding DNA: TGTGCCGGCGGGGGGCGGAGGTTCACTGAAGCTTTCTTT.

The chain links TRBV5-1 to TRBJ1-2, with TRBD1 matching 9 bases. Germline V gives CDR1 SGHRS, CDR2 YFSETQ. The CDR3 is made up of 15 amino acids. With 4 bases clipped from V and 7 bases from J, the junction kept 11 bases outside the gene matches. The CDR3 sequence: CASSVGTGNVAGYTF. The CDR3, as DNA: TGCGCCAGCAGCGTAGGGACAGGGAATGTTGCTGGCTACACCTTC.

The rearrangement links TRBV4-2 to TRBJ2-7; TRBD2 matches at 10 bases. Germline trimming cut 0 bases from V and 3 bases from J; bases unmatched to any gene: 5. CDR3 length: 16 residues. Germline V gives CDR1 LGHNA, CDR2 YNFKEQ. CDR3 protein: CASSQDGASGGYEQYF. CDR3 bases: TGTGCCAGCAGCCAAGATGGGGCTAGCGGGGGCTACGAGCAGTACTTC.

This sequence joins TRBV19 and TRBJ1-1; D is uncertain. The CDR3 is 13 amino acids. Germline V lookup: CDR1 LNHDA, CDR2 SQIVND (reference sequence). V was trimmed by 5 bases and J by 10 bases, leaving 17 bases between them. The CDR3, as DNA: TGTGCCAGTAGTGAAGCCGGGAGGTTAGGAGCTTTCTTT. As protein: CASSEAGRLGAFF.

V and J are TRBV3-1 (or the pseudogene TRBV3-2) and TRBJ2-6; the match to TRBD1 covers 8 bases. This CDR3 is 19 amino acids long. Germline V gene sequence: CDR1 LGHDT, CDR2 YNNKEL (reference sequence). V was pared by 0 bases and J by 0 bases, with 7 bases of the junction left unmatched. The CDR3 bases are TGTGCCAGCAGCCAAGAAAGAGACAGGGGACACTCTGGGGCCAACGTCCTGACTTTC. Protein: CASSQERDRGHSGANVLTF.

This CDR3 reads CASSLYLSGPGELFF. The DNA of the CDR3 is TGTGCCAGCAGTTTATACCTTAGCGGCCCCGGGGAGCTGTTTTTT. The V and J genes are TRBV27 and TRBJ2-2; the D gene is possibly TRBD2 (6 bases). In germline, CDR1 is MNHEY, CDR2 SMNVEV (reference sequence). The CDR3 spans 15 residues. The V end lost 1 base, the J end lost 6 bases, and 12 bases lay between the germline ends.

The chain links TRBV29-1 to TRBJ2-7; no firm D call. This CDR3 contains 14 residues. The germline V and J ends were trimmed by 6 bases and 0 bases, with 15 bases remaining between them. Germline V lookup: CDR1 SQVTM, CDR2 ANQGSEA. The CDR3 coding sequence is TGCAGCGTCGCAAACCTTTCAGCCTCCTACGAGCAGTACTTC. This codes for CSVANLSASYEQYF.

This clone was counted once. This chain links TRBV5-1 with TRBJ2-7; 9 positions match TRBD1. Looked up from germline, CDR1 is SGHRS and CDR2 is YFSETQ. CDR3 length: 14 amino acids. V was clipped by 5 bases and J by 1 base; unmatched bases: 4. CDR3 amino acids: CASRSGTGSYEQYF. The CDR3 DNA reads as TGCGCCAGCAGATCCGGGACAGGGTCCTACGAGCAGTACTTC.

This clone is a singleton in its sample. The chain is built from TRBV6-5 and TRBJ1-5, with no clear D. Between the trimmed V and J ends, which lost 5 bases and 7 bases, there was a span of 12 bases. Germline V gene lookup returns CDR1 MNHEY and CDR2 SVGAGI. The CDR3 is 13 residues long. CDR3 bases: TGTGCCAGCAGTACCCGAACGGGACAGCCCCAGCATTTT. It specifies CASSTRTGQPQHF.

The count of this clone is one. Other DNA sequences of this sample code for an identical CDR3. The rearrangement links TRBV28 to TRBJ1-5; D is unresolved. Trimming removed 6 bases at V and 1 base at J, with 7 bases between. The CDR3 runs 13 residues. CDR1 and CDR2 (germline): MDHEN, SYDVKM. The CDR3 loop is CASSSDSNQPQHF. The CDR3 DNA sequence: TGTGCCAGCAGCTCAGACAGCAATCAGCCCCAGCATTTT.

The sample holds one count of this clone. The chain links TRBV4-1 to TRBJ1-1; D gene ambiguous. Trimming cost V 0 bases and J 8 bases, with 10 bases left between them. The length of the CDR3 is 13 residues. Germline V CDR1 and CDR2: MGHRA, YSYEKL. CDR3 in DNA: TGCGCCAGCAGCCAAGATGAGGGAAGAGAAGCTTTCTTT. This translates into CASSQDEGREAFF.

This chain joins TRBV19 and TRBJ2-5, with no clear D. V was pared by 5 bases and J by 1 base, with 8 bases between. Germline-derived CDR1 and CDR2 are LNHDA and SQIVND (reference sequence). The CDR3 contains 13 residues. CDR3 nucleotides: TGTGCCAGTAGTCGAAGGATCCAAGAGACCCAGTACTTC. It yields the protein CASSRRIQETQYF. Drawing the rest from reference TRBV19 and TRBJ2-5, the complete variable domain is DGGITQSPKYLFRKEGQNVTLSCEQNLNHDAMYWYRQDPGQGLRLIYYSQIVNDFQKGDIAEGYSVSREKKESFPLTVTSAQKNPTAFYLCASSRRIQETQYFGPGTRLLVL.

The chain recombines TRBV6-2 or TRBV6-3 with TRBJ2-5; 7 bases align to TRBD2. The CDR3 sequence is 12 residues long. Germline lookup yields CDR1 MNHEY and CDR2 SVGEGT. J lost 5 bases, V lost 6 bases, and 3 bases had no gene match. The CDR3 spells CASSSLAETQYF. In DNA form, the CDR3 reads TGTGCCAGCAGCTCACTAGCGGAGACCCAGTACTTC.

V is TRBV28 and J is TRBJ1-2, with D perhaps matching TRBD1 (5 bases). Germline-derived CDR1 and CDR2 are MDHEN and SYDVKM. V lost 6 bases to trimming and J lost 1 base, with 12 bases between them. The CDR3 has 14 residues. The CDR3 protein is CASSLGAFNYGYTF. Here the CDR3 DNA reads TGTGCCAGCAGCCTCGGGGCGTTTAACTATGGCTACACCTTC.

V and J are TRBV5-6 and TRBJ1-4; D gene uncertain. The V and J ends lost 1 base and 6 bases respectively, with 16 bases between them. The CDR3 is 16 amino acids. Germline assignment: CDR1 SGHDT and CDR2 YYEEEE. CDR3 coding DNA: TGTGCCAGCAGCTTGAGGGTGTTGACCCACGATGAAAAACTGTTTTTT. This encodes CASSLRVLTHDEKLFF. The whole variable domain, remainder taken from reference TRBV5-6 and TRBJ1-4, is DAGVTQSPTHLIKTRGQQVTLRCSPKSGHDTVSWYQQALGQGPQFIFQYYEEEERQRGNFPDRFSGHQFPNYSSELNVNALLLGDSALYLCASSLRVLTHDEKLFFGSGTQLSVL.

The genes are TRBV11-2 and TRBJ1-1; TRBD1 matches at 9 bases. In germline, CDR1 is SGHAT, CDR2 FQNNGV. With 6 bases clipped from V and 4 bases from J, the junction kept 6 bases outside the gene matches. This CDR3 is 14 amino acids long. Written as DNA, the CDR3 is TGTGCCAGCAGTTCGGGACAGGGATTCACTGAAGCTTTCTTT. Residues: CASSSGQGFTEAFF.

The V and J genes are TRBV28 and TRBJ2-5; the D call may be TRBD1 or TRBD2 (5 bases each). Trimming cost V 5 bases and J 3 bases, with 10 bases left between them. Per the germline V gene, CDR1 is MDHEN and CDR2 is SYDVKM. The CDR3 length is 13 residues. The CDR3 region is CASSRDHKETQYF. CDR3 nucleotide sequence: TGTGCCAGCAGTCGGGACCATAAAGAGACCCAGTACTTC.

The CDR3, as DNA: TGCAGCGTGGCCACAGGGGAGAGGGCCGACGGCGAGCAGTACTTC. Translation gives CSVATGERADGEQYF. The chain employs TRBV29-1 and TRBJ2-7; TRBD1 matches at 7 bases. With 6 bases clipped from V and 6 bases from J, the junction kept 17 bases outside the gene matches. The length of the CDR3 is 15 residues. CDR1 and CDR2 from the germline V gene are SQVTM and ANQGSEA.

J is TRBJ2-2 and V is TRBV7-9; maybe TRBD1 (5 bases). V gave up 4 bases and J gave up 1 base, with 13 bases separating them. This CDR3 is 16 amino acids long. CDR1 and CDR2 (germline): SEHNR, FQNEAQ (reference sequence). The CDR3 region has the DNA TGTGCCAGCAGCTCAAGAAGACAGATGAACACCGGGGAGCTGTTTTTT. Amino acid sequence: CASSSRRQMNTGELFF.

The chain combines TRBV24-1 with TRBJ1-5; the match to TRBD1 covers 11 bases. J gave up 5 bases and V 3 bases, and 5 bases lay outside the gene matches. CDR3 length: 16 amino acids. CDR1 and CDR2 (germline): KGHDR, SFDVKD. CDR3 in amino acids: CATSDRDRGSDQPQHF. CDR3 nucleotide sequence: TGTGCCACCAGTGATAGGGACAGGGGGTCGGATCAGCCCCAGCATTTT.

The chain uses TRBV7-2 and TRBJ2-3; unclear D gene. Trimming took 4 bases from V and 6 from J, leaving 14 bases between them. Per germline, CDR1 SGHTA and CDR2 FQGNSA. The CDR3 extends over 14 amino acids. This chain's CDR3 is CASSSRVAYDTQYF. CDR3 nucleotides: TGTGCCAGCAGCTCCAGAGTGGCTTACGATACGCAGTATTTT.